The 9 T cell receptor beta chains in this list originate from one sample, sequenced in a study of CD8+CD57+ T cells in acquired aplastic anemia (dated by TCRdb to 2016 to 2019). The instrument given in TCRdb is Illumina HiSeq 2000. Genomic DNA served as template for TCR beta VDJ combination and CDR3 sequence profiling. The public reads were run again by TCRdb, first through fastp at Q25 and then through MiXCR, and only productive beta chains were kept. CDR3 protein duplicates are merged, each entry listing the most common genes and DNA. This sample comprises hundreds of thousands of distinct CDR3 sequences, more than 40% of them detected only once. The biggest ten clones account for approximately 8% of the sample. The patients picked for sequencing were ones in whom flow cytometry had shown an expansion of CD8+CD57+ cells. The sequenced sample was sorted CD4+, CD8+, or CD8+CD57+ T cells (not recorded which) from PBMCs. The receptors were gathered from a human donor with aplastic anemia.

The sample holds a few counts of this clonotype. Being one base from a much bigger clone, this may be a read error. The V gene is TRBV5-1, the J gene TRBJ2-1, with 16 positions matching TRBD2. This CDR3 has 18 residues. Germline V gene data show CDR1 as SGHRS and CDR2 as YFSETQ. The CDR3 is CASSLGLAGGQVGNEQFF. CDR3 DNA: TGTGCCAGCAGCTTGGGACTAGCGGGAGGGCAGGTCGGAAATGAGCAGTTCTTC. Full variable domain (remainder filled in from reference TRBV5-1 and TRBJ2-1): KAGVTQTPRYLIKTRGQQVTLSCSPISGHRSVSWYQQTPGQGLQFLFEYFSETQRNKGNFPGRFSGRQFSNSRSEMNVSTLELGDSALYLCASSLGLAGGQVGNEQFFGPGTRLTVL.

In its sample, this clonotype was seen many times. The chain uses TRBV6-1 and TRBJ1-5, with D unclear. With 1 base removed from V and 5 bases from J, the gap between germline ends came to 6 bases. This CDR3 spans 13 amino acids. Germline assignment: CDR1 MNHNS and CDR2 SASEGT. DNA for the CDR3: TGTGCCAGCAGTGAAGGAGCTGATCAGCCCCAGCATTTT. This encodes CASSEGADQPQHF.

The rearrangement uses TRBV10-3 and TRBJ1-5, with 7 positions matching TRBD1. This CDR3 has 14 amino acids. Losses at the gene ends were 2 bases for V and 11 bases for J; bases not matched to a gene: 9. Germline CDR1 and CDR2: ENHRY and SYGVKD. CDR3 DNA sequence: TGTGCCATCAGTGAGGGACAGGAGGGCTCAGCCCAGCATTTT. This encodes CAISEGQEGSAQHF.

This clonotype was seen repeatedly, ten times or more. This chain joins TRBV7-8 and TRBJ1-1; D unresolved. V was pared by 4 bases and J by 4 bases, with 16 bases between. The CDR3 has 15 residues. Germline assignment: CDR1 SGHVS and CDR2 FQNEAQ. As DNA, the CDR3 is TGTGCCAGCAGCTACCTCCCCGGGGTACGCACTGAAGCTTTCTTT. Translating gives CASSYLPGVRTEAFF.

This clonotype was detected ten times or more. The chain carries TRBV5-5 and TRBJ1-1; 7 bases map to TRBD1. The CDR3 sequence is 13 residues long. The germline CDR1 and CDR2 sequences are SGHKS and YYEKEE (reference sequence). With 6 bases clipped from V and 4 bases from J, the junction kept 6 bases outside the gene matches. This CDR3 reads CASNGQEGTEAFF. The CDR3 DNA follows: TGTGCCAGCAACGGACAGGAAGGCACTGAAGCTTTCTTT.

There are many counts of this clonotype. The chain joins TRBV5-1 to TRBJ2-2, with D unclear. V was pared by 4 bases and J by 8 bases, with 6 bases between. CDR1 SGHRS and CDR2 YFSETQ come from the germline V gene. This CDR3 is 11 amino acids long. The CDR3 sequence: CASSQRGELFF. DNA for the CDR3: TGCGCCAGCAGCCAGAGAGGGGAGCTGTTTTTT. Drawing the rest from reference TRBV5-1 and TRBJ2-2, the complete variable domain is KAGVTQTPRYLIKTRGQQVTLSCSPISGHRSVSWYQQTPGQGLQFLFEYFSETQRNKGNFPGRFSGRQFSNSRSEMNVSTLELGDSALYLCASSQRGELFFGEGSRLTVL.

This clonotype was found once. CDR3 in amino acids: CASSSTGSATYEQYF. CDR3 DNA sequence: TGTGCCAGCAGCTCGACGGGCAGTGCGACCTACGAGCAGTACTTC. V is TRBV7-3 and J is TRBJ2-7; D uncertain. This CDR3 comprises 15 residues. The ends were cut back, 4 bases at V and 2 bases at J, with 15 bases in the middle. Germline lookup yields CDR1 SGHTA and CDR2 FQGTGA.

This clonotype appeared a single time. The chain links TRBV6-5 to TRBJ1-1; D is possibly TRBD1 (5 bases). CDR3 length: 12 amino acids. The germline V gene has CDR1 MNHEY and CDR2 SVGAGI. Deletions cut 5 bases from V and 7 bases from J, with 11 bases between. The CDR3 region has the DNA TGTGCCAGCAGTAGAGGGGCTGATGAAGCTTTCTTT. This gives the protein CASSRGADEAFF.

The rearrangement joins TRBV20-1 to TRBJ2-1, with D possibly matching TRBD2 (5 bases). V gave up 1 base and J gave up 7 bases, with 14 bases separating them. The CDR3 runs 14 residues. CDR1 is DFQATT, CDR2 SNEGSKA, per germline (reference sequence). CDR3 nucleotide sequence: TGCAGTGCTAGAGTGCCTAACCCGGGGAATGAGCAGTTCTTC. It translates to CSARVPNPGNEQFF.